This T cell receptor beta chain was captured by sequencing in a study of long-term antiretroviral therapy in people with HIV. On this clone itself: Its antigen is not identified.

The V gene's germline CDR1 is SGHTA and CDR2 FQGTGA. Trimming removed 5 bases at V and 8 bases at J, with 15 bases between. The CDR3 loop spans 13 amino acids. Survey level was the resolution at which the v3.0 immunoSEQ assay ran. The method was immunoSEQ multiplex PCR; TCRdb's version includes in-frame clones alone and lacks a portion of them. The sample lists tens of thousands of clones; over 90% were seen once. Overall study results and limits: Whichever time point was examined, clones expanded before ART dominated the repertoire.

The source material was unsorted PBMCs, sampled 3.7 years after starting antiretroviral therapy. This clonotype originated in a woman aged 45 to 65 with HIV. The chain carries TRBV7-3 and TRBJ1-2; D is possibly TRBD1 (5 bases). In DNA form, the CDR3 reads TGTGCCAGCAGCGATAGACAGCGAGGGGGCTACACCTTC. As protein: CASSDRQRGGYTF.